This T cell receptor beta chain was recorded in a study of blood T cell repertoires in COVID-19. Study as a whole: Samples came from the United States, Italy and Spain, spanning acute and convalescent COVID-19. The cDNA or gDNA used as material had been derived from T cells, B-cell-depleted T cells, or PBMCs.

Germline V lookup: CDR1 KGHDR, CDR2 SFDVKD. The CDR3 is 16 amino acids. The V gene end was trimmed by 1 base and the J gene end by 5 bases; junction bases not matched to a gene: 6. Original processing notes: Estimation of nucleated cell counts relied on the amplification of reference gene primers. TCRdb's table, derived via immunoSEQ multiplex PCR, lists solely in-frame clones and lacks some. V and J calls and clone size follow that table, whereas D and trimming were derived from the DNA. This table holds roughly 120,000 clones, 90% found once. The chain couples TRBV24-1 to TRBJ2-1; TRBD1 matches 8 bases. The source material was peripheral blood. The sequence was collected from a man aged 50-60 years with active COVID-19. The CDR3 is CATSDFPDREHNEQFF. The CDR3 DNA reads TGTGCCACCAGTGATTTCCCGGACAGGGAGCACAATGAGCAGTTCTTC.